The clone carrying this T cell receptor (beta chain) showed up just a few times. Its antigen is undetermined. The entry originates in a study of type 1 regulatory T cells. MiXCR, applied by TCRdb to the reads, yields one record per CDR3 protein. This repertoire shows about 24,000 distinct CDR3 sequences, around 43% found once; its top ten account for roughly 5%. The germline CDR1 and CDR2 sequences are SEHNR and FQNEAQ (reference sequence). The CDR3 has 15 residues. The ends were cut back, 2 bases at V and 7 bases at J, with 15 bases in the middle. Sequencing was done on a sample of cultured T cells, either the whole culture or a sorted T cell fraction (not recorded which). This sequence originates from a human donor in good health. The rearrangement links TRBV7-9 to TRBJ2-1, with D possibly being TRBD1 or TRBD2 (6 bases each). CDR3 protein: CASSLYGGLRNEQFF. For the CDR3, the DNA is TGTGCCAGCAGCTTATATGGGGGGCTGAGGAATGAGCAGTTCTTC. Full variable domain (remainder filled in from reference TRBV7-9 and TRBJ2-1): DTGVSQNPRHKITKRGQNVTFRCDPISEHNRLYWYRQTLGQGPEFLTYFQNEAQLEKSRLLSDRFSAERPKGSFSTLEIQRTEQGDSAMYLCASSLYGGLRNEQFFGPGTRLTVL.